Presented here are 7 T cell receptor beta chains from one specimen sequenced in a study of T cell repertoires in cytomegalovirus infection. TCRdb re-called the reads with MiXCR, one entry per CDR3 protein. The data contain over 200,000 distinct CDR3 sequences, roughly 13% of them seen just once; the ten biggest clones take up around 8.1%. The sample was PBMCs. The receptors originated from a human donor in good health (CMV status not recorded). Some clones in this sample may be carry-over from other donors' samples.

This clonotype was seen many times. This chain connects TRBV7-8 to TRBJ1-1; D is perhaps TRBD1 (5 bases). V was clipped by 2 bases and J by 1 base, with 11 bases between them. CDR3 length equals 15 residues. Germline-derived CDR1 and CDR2 are SGHVS and FQNEAQ. The CDR3: CASSLRDRGNTEAFF. DNA for the CDR3: TGTGCCAGCAGCTTAAGGGACCGGGGGAACACTGAAGCTTTCTTT.

This clonotype was counted at least ten times. The chain joins TRBV28 to TRBJ1-5; D might be TRBD1 (6 bases). V was cut by 5 bases and J by 0 bases, with 17 bases left in between. CDR1 and CDR2 (germline): MDHEN, SYDVKM. CDR3 length: 17 amino acids. The CDR3 protein is CASSPWVGAVSNQPQHF. The CDR3, as DNA: TGTGCCAGCAGTCCATGGGTGGGGGCAGTTAGCAATCAGCCCCAGCATTTT.

There are many counts of this clonotype. V gene TRBV19 combines with J gene TRBJ1-1; possibly TRBD1 for D (5 bases). Trimming removed 8 bases at V and 11 bases at J, with 15 bases between. Per germline, CDR1 LNHDA and CDR2 SQIVND (reference sequence). CDR3 length equals 11 residues. The CDR3 reads CASSAPREAFF. The CDR3 coding sequence is TGTGCCAGTTCGGCCCCCAGGGAGGCTTTCTTT.

The chain combines TRBV7-9 with TRBJ1-6; D gene ambiguous. The CDR3 loop spans 14 amino acids. Germline V gene sequence: CDR1 SEHNR, CDR2 FQNEAQ (reference sequence). V dropped 2 bases and J dropped 9 bases, with 11 bases sitting between them. This chain's CDR3 is CASSLQAAGSPLHF. CDR3 DNA: TGTGCCAGCAGCTTACAGGCTGCGGGTTCACCCCTCCACTTT. Full variable domain (missing parts from reference TRBV7-9 and TRBJ1-6): DTGVSQNPRHKITKRGQNVTFRCDPISEHNRLYWYRQTLGQGPEFLTYFQNEAQLEKSRLLSDRFSAERPKGSFSTLEIQRTEQGDSAMYLCASSLQAAGSPLHFGNGTRLTVT.

The chain has TRBV18 and TRBJ2-2; no clear D gene. The germline V gene encodes CDR1 KGHSH and CDR2 LQKENI. This CDR3 has 14 amino acids. The V end was cut by 2 bases, the J end by 5 bases, with 9 bases between. CDR3 sequence: CASSPEVRTGELFF. For the CDR3, the DNA is TGTGCCAGCTCACCAGAGGTCAGGACCGGGGAGCTGTTTTTT.

This clonotype has ten or more counts. This rearrangement joins TRBV20-1 to TRBJ2-7; D not resolved. The CDR3 loop spans 14 amino acids. Germline V gives CDR1 DFQATT, CDR2 SNEGSKA (reference sequence). V lost 5 bases, J lost 0 bases, and 14 bases lay in between. For the CDR3, the DNA is TGCAGTGCTCTTGGTTCGGGCTTCTCCTACGAGCAGTACTTC. It codes for CSALGSGFSYEQYF.

This clonotype showed up just a few times. The V gene is TRBV5-1, the J gene TRBJ2-5, with TRBD1 as a possible D gene (6 bases). The germline V gene encodes CDR1 SGHRS and CDR2 YFSETQ. This CDR3 spans 15 amino acids. Trimming removed 0 bases from V and 2 bases from J, with 11 bases in between. The DNA of the CDR3 is TGCGCCAGCAGCTTGGTAGGGGGTATTCAAGAGACCCAGTACTTC. Translation: CASSLVGGIQETQYF.